Listed below are T cell receptor beta chains from one sample, sequenced in a study of cytomegalovirus exposure and HLA in healthy donors. Some clones are missing from TCRdb's copy, which holds only in-frame ones; the method was immunoSEQ multiplex PCR. The top ten clones hold around 2% of a sample with under 140,000 clones, more than 70% of them seen once. The sample taken for sequencing was PBMCs. The receptors derive from a woman aged 18-29 years in good health and CMV-seronegative. Both conserved end residues are trimmed from each CDR3. Only part of the rows carry a size: once, few, many, or a class if the clone is expanded.

TRBJ1-6	-	14	TRBV30	ACTPGKTSYNSPLH
TRBJ2-3	-	12	TRBV7-2	ASSSLAGADTQY
TRBJ1-2	-	10	TRBV6-5	ASSWDRWGYT
TRBJ1-1	once	9	TRBV13	ASSRDREAF
TRBJ2-7	-	12	TRBV28	ASSKSGISYEQY
TRBJ1-1	-	11	TRBV27	ASSFSPGTEAF
TRBJ2-7	-	13	TRBV14	ASSPVGRGPDEQY
TRBJ2-7	-	13	TRBV27	ASRSGLASSYEQY
TRBJ2-3	-	15	TRBV4-2	ASSQSGTSGGPDTQY
TRBJ2-7	-	13	TRBV6-6	ASSYSRDKAYEQY
TRBJ1-5	-	14	TRBV19	ASKLRGDLFNQPQH
TRBJ1-1	once	13	TRBV7-2	ASSMGQGYGTEAF
TRBJ1-1	-	11	TRBV2	ALGGNMNTEAF
TRBJ2-3	once	12	TRBV6-1	ASTPGGSTDTQY
TRBJ1-1	-	11	TRBV7-2	ASSLAGGVGTF
TRBJ2-4	-	15	TRBV28	ASSPIPGQIYRDIQY
TRBJ2-7	-	13	TRBV18	ASSPPSRGSYEQY
TRBJ1-6	-	13	TRBV11-1	ASSPGTAYNSPLH
TRBJ2-5	-	9	TRBV7-2	ASSRGETQY
TRBJ2-7	-	12	TRBV10-3	AISSGQGRYEQY